This section outlines one TCR beta chain sequence together with its context. A read error may explain this, as a much larger clone is one base away. Since the CDR3 does not end with the conserved phenylalanine or tryptophan, this likely comes from a read error. The CDR3 has 12 residues. The V end lost 3 bases, the J end lost 9 bases, and 8 bases lay between the germline ends. Germline V gives CDR1 SNHLY, CDR2 FYNNEI. This sample is part of a study of molecular identifiers for immune sequencing clone quantification. Using its own MiXCR run on the PCR reads, TCRdb lists one record per CDR3 protein. The data contain more than 300,000 distinct CDR3 sequences, about a fifth of them singletons.

Material for sequencing was naive CD8+ T cells from blood, with Jurkat cell RNA spiked in. Described subset: FACS-sorted CD8+CD4-CCR7+CD45RA+ naive T cells. The J gene is TRBJ1-4, the V gene TRBV2; D is ambiguous. The sequence was obtained from a human donor in good health. Some libraries in this study had Jurkat cell RNA spiked in. Written as DNA, the CDR3 is TGTGCCAGCAGTGATATACGTAAAAAACTGTTTTTA. Its protein is CASSDIRKKLFL.